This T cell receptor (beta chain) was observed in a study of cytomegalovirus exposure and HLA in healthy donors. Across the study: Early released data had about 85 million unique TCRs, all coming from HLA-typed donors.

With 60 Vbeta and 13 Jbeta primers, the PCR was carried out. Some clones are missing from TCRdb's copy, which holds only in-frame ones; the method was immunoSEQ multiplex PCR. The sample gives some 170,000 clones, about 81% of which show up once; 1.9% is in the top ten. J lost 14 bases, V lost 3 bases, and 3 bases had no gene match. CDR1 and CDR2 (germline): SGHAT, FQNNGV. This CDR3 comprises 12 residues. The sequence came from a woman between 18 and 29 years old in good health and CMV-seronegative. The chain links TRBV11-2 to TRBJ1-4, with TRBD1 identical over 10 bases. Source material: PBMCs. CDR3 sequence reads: CASSFDRGPLFF. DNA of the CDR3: TGTGCCAGCAGCTTCGACAGGGGGCCCCTGTTTTTT. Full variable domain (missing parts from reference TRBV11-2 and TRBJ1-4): EAGVAQSPRYKIIEKRQSVAFWCNPISGHATLYWYQQILGQGPKLLIQFQNNGVVDDSQLPKDRFSAERLKGVDSTLKIQPAKLEDSAVYLCASSFDRGPLFFGSGTQLSVL.